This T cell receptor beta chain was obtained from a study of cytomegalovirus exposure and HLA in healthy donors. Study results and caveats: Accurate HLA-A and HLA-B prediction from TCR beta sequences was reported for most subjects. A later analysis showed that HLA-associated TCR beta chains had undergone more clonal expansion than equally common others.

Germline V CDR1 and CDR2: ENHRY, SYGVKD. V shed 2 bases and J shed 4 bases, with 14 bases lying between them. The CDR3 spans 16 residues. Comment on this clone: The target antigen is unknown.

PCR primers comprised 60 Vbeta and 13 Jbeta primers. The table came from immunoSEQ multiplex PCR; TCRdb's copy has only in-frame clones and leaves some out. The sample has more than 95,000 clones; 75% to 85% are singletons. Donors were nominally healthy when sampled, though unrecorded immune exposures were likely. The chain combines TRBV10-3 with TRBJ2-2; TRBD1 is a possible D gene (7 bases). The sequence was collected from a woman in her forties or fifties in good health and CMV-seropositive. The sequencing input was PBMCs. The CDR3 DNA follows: TGTGCCATCAGTGAGGTGGAGGGGGCAGGCACCGGGGAGCTGTTTTTT. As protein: CAISEVEGAGTGELFF.